The T cell receptor beta chain described here comes from a study of blood T cell repertoires in COVID-19. Study at large: The origin of the acute and convalescent COVID-19 samples was the United States, Italy and Spain. The cDNA or gDNA used as material had been derived from T cells, B-cell-depleted T cells, or PBMCs.

In the study's own analysis: How many nucleated cells were present was estimated from reference gene primer amplification. Only in-frame clones appear in the TCRdb table, and some are missing; sequencing was by immunoSEQ multiplex PCR. For V, J and clone size, that table is used; D and trimming come from the DNA. Found here are about 100,000 clones, approximately 80% of them singletons; the top ten hold roughly 13%. Germline CDR1 SGHAT, CDR2 FQNNGV. This CDR3 contains 12 residues. J was trimmed by 11 bases and V by 4 bases; bases with no gene match: 5. Sequenced input: peripheral blood. The receptor was derived from a man aged 45 to 65 with active or convalescent COVID-19. The rearrangement uses TRBV11-2 and TRBJ1-1, with 9 bases lining up with TRBD1. The CDR3 protein is CASSWRTGAAFF. In nucleotides, the CDR3 is TGTGCCAGCAGCTGGAGGACAGGGGCTGCTTTCTTT. The full variable domain, in which reference TRBV11-2 and TRBJ1-1 provide the parts outside the CDR3, is EAGVAQSPRYKIIEKRQSVAFWCNPISGHATLYWYQQILGQGPKLLIQFQNNGVVDDSQLPKDRFSAERLKGVDSTLKIQPAKLEDSAVYLCASSWRTGAAFFGQGTRLTVV.